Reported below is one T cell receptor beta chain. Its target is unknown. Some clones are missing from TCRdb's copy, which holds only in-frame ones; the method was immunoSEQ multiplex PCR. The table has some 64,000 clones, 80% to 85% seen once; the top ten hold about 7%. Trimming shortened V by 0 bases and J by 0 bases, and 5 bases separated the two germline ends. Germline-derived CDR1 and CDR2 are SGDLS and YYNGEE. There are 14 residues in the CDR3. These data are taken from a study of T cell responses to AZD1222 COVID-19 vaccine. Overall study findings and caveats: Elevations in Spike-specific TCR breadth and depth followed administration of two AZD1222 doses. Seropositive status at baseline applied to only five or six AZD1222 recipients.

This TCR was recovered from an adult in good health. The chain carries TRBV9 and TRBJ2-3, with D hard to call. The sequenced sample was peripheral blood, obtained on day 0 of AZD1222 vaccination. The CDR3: CASSVEPSTDTQYF. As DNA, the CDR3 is TGTGCCAGCAGCGTAGAGCCCAGCACAGATACGCAGTATTTT.